This T cell receptor beta chain appears in the sequencing data of a study of spatial heterogeneity in lung cancer. Turning to the study itself: On average, each unique TCR and UMI combination appeared more than ten times in raw reads. Study-wide points: Tumors with more nonsynonymous mutations had more expanded intratumoral alpha and beta TCRs.

TCRdb re-called the 5' RACE reads with MiXCR, one entry per CDR3 protein. In the table there are some 96,000 distinct CDR3 sequences, about 4.6% of which are singletons. Time point meaning: sample taken at primary tumor resection. Ten or more counts support this clonotype. What it recognizes is unknown. The CDR3 covers 14 residues. Trimming cost V 5 bases and J 7 bases; bases outside gene matches: 7. In germline, CDR1 is SGHRS, CDR2 YFSETQ. The sequence was collected from a male donor with early-stage non-small cell lung cancer. The chain carries TRBV5-1 and TRBJ2-1, with TRBD1 matching over 9 bases. The sample in question was lung tumor tissue, obtained at surgery. CDR3 sequence (DNA): TGCGCCAGCAGGGGACAGGGTGGATCTAATGAGCAGTTCTTC. Translated: CASRGQGGSNEQFF.